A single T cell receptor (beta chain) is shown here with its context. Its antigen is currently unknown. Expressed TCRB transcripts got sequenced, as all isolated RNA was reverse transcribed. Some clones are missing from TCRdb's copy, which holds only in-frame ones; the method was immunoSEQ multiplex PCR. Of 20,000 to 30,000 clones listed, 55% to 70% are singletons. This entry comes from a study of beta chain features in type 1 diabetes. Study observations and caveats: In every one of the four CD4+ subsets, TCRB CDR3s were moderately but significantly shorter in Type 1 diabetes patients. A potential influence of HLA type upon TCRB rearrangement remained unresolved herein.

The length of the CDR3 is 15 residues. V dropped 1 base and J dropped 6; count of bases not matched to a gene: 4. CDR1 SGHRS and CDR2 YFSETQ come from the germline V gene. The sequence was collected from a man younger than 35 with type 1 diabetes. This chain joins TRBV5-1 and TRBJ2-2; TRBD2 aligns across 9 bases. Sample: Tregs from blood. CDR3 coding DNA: TGCGCCAGCAGCTTGTTTCTAGCGGGACCCGGGGAGCTGTTTTTT. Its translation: CASSLFLAGPGELFF.